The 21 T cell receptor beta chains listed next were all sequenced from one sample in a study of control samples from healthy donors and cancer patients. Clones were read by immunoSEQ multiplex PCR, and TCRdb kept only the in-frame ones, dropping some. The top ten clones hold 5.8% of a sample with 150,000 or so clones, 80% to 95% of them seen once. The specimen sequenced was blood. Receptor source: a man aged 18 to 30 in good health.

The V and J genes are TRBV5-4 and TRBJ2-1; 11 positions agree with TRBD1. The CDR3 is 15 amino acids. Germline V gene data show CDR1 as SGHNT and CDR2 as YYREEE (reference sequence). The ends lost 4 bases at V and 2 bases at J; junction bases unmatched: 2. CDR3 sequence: CASSRGQGAYNEQFF. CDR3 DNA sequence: TGTGCCAGCAGCCGGGGACAGGGGGCCTACAATGAGCAGTTCTTC.

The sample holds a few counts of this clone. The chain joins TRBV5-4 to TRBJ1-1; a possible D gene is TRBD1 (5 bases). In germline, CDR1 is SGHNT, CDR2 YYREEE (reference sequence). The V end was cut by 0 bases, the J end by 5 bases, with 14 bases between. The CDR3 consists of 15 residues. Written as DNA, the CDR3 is TGTGCCAGCAGCTTGGAGGCCACCGGGGGAACTGAAGCTTTCTTT. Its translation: CASSLEATGGTEAFF. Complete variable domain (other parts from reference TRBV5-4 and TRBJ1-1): ETGVTQSPTHLIKTRGQQVTLRCSSQSGHNTVSWYQQALGQGPQFIFQYYREEENGRGNFPPRFSGLQFPNYSSELNVNALELDDSALYLCASSLEATGGTEAFFGQGTRLTVV.

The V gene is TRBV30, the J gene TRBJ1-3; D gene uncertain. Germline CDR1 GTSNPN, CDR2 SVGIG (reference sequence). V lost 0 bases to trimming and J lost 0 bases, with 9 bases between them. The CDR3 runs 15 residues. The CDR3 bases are TGTGCCTGGAGTGTACGGATAACCTCTGGAAACACCATATATTTT. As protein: CAWSVRITSGNTIYF. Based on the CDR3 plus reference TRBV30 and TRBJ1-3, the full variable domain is SQTIHQWPATLVQPVGSPLSLECTVEGTSNPNLYWYRQAAGRGLQLLFYSVGIGQISSEVPQNLSASRPQDRQFILSSKKLLLSDSGFYLCAWSVRITSGNTIYFGEGSWLTVV.

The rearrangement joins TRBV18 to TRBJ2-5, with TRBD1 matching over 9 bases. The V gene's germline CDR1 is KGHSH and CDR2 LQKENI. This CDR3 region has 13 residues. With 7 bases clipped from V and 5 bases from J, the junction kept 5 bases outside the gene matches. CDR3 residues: CASLQGAAETQYF. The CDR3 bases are TGTGCCAGCTTACAGGGGGCGGCGGAGACCCAGTACTTC.

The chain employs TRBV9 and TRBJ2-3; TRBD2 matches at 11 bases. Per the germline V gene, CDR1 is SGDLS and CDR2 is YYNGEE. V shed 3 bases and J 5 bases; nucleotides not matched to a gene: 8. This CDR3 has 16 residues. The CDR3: CASSATSGRWLDTQYF. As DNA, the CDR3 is TGTGCCAGCAGCGCCACTAGCGGGAGATGGTTAGATACGCAGTATTTT.

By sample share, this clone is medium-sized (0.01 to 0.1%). The CDR3 DNA is TGTGCCAGCAGTGACCCTGGGGACGGATATGGCTACACCTTC. Translated: CASSDPGDGYGYTF. The chain is built from TRBV6-1 and TRBJ1-2; tentatively, D is TRBD1 (5 bases). Germline V gene data show CDR1 as MNHNS and CDR2 as SASEGT. This CDR3 is 14 amino acids long. The V end lost 3 bases, the J end lost 5 bases, and 13 bases lay between the germline ends.

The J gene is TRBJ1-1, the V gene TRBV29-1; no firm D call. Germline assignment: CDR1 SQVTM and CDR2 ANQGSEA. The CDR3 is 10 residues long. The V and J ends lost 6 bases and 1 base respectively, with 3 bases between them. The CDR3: CSVENTEAFF. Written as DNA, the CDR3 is TGCAGCGTCGAGAACACTGAAGCTTTCTTT.

In DNA form, the CDR3 reads TGTGCCAGCAGCTTACAACCCCTTACCACACCCCTCCACTTT. It translates to CASSLQPLTTPLHF. This chain joins TRBV11-2 and TRBJ1-6; D call uncertain. V lost 2 bases and J lost 11, with 13 bases in between. The CDR3 totals 14 residues. In germline, CDR1 is SGHAT, CDR2 FQNNGV. Looking up the rest from reference TRBV11-2 and TRBJ1-6 gives the full variable domain: EAGVAQSPRYKIIEKRQSVAFWCNPISGHATLYWYQQILGQGPKLLIQFQNNGVVDDSQLPKDRFSAERLKGVDSTLKIQPAKLEDSAVYLCASSLQPLTTPLHFGNGTRLTVT.

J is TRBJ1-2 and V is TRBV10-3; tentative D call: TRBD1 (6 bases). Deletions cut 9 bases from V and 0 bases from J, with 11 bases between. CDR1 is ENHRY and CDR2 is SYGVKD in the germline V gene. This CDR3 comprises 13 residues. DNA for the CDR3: TGTGCCATAAGGGGGGATTCTAACTATGGCTACACCTTC. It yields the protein CAIRGDSNYGYTF.

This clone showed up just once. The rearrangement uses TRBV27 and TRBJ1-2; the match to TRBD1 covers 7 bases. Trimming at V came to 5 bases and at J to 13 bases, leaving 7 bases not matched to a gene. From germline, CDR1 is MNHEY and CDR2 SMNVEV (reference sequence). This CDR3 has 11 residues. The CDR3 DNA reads TGTGCCAGCAGTCACGACAGGGTTCTCACCTTC. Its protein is CASSHDRVLTF.

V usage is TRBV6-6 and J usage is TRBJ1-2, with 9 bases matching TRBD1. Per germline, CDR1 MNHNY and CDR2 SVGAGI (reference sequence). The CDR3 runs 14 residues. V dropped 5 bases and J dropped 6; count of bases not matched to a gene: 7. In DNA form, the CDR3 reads TGTGCCAGCAGTCCGACCGGGACAGGGAATGGCTACACCTTC. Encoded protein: CASSPTGTGNGYTF.

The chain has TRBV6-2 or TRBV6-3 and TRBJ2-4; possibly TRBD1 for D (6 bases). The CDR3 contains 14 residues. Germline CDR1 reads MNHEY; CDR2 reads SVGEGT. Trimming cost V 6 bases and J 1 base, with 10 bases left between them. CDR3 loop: CASSTGSAKNIQYF. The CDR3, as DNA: TGTGCCAGCAGCACAGGGTCGGCCAAAAACATTCAGTACTTC.

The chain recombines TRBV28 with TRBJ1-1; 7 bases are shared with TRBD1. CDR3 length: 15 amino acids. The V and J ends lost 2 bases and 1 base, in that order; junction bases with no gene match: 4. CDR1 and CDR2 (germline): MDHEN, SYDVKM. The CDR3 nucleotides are TGTGCCAGCAGTTTAACGGGACAGTGGAACACTGAAGCTTTCTTT. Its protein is CASSLTGQWNTEAFF.

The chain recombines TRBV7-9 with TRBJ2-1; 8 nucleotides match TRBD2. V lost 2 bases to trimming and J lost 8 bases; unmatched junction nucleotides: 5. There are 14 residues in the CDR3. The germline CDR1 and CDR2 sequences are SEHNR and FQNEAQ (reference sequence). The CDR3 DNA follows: TGTGCCAGCAGCTTACCGGGGGGGCTGTATGAGCAGTTCTTC. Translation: CASSLPGGLYEQFF.

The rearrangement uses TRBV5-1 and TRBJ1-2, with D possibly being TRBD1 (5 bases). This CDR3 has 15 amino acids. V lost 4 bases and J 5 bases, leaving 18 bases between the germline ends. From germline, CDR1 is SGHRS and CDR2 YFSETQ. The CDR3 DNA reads TGCGCCAGCAGCGGAGAGACCCGGGGGGTGTATGGCTACACCTTC. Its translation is CASSGETRGVYGYTF.

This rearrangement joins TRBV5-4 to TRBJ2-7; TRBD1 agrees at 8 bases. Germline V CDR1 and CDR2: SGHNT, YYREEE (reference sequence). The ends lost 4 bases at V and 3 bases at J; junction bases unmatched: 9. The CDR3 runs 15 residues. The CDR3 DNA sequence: TGTGCCAGCAGCAGGACAGGGACATCCCTCTACGAGCAGTACTTC. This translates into CASSRTGTSLYEQYF.

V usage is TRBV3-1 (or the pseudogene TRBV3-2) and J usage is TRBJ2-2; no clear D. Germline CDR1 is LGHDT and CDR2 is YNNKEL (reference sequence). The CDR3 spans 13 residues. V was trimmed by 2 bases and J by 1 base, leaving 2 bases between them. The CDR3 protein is CASSQWNTGELFF. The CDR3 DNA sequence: TGTGCCAGCAGCCAATGGAACACCGGGGAGCTGTTTTTT.

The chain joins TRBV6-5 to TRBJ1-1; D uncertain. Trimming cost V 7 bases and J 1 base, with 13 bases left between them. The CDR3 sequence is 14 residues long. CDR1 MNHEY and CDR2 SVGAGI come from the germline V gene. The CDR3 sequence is CASTFKATNTEAFF. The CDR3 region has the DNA TGTGCCAGCACATTTAAGGCGACGAACACTGAAGCTTTCTTT.

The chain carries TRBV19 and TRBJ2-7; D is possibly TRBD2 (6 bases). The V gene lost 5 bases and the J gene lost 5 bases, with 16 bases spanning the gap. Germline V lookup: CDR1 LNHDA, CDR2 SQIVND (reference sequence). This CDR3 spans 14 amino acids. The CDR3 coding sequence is TGTGCCAGTAGTTCAGGAGGGGATCAACACGAGCAGTACTTC. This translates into CASSSGGDQHEQYF.

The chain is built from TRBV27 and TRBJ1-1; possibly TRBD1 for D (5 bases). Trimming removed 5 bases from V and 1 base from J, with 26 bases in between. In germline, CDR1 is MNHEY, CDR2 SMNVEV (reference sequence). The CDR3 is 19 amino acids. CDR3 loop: CASSPKTPMGQVWNTEAFF. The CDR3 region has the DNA TGTGCCAGCAGTCCTAAAACTCCCATGGGGCAGGTATGGAACACTGAAGCTTTCTTT.

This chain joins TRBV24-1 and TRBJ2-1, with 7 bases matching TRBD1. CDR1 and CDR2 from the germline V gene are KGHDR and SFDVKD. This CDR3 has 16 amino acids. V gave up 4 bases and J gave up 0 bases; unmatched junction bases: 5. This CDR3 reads CATSDRSGGSYNEQFF. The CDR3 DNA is TGTGCCACCAGTGACCGATCAGGGGGCTCCTACAATGAGCAGTTCTTC.